This TCR beta chain is from a study of blood T cells in healthy people across ages. For the second PCR, which ran for 7 to 11 cycles, a sample-barcoded 5' primer and a J-beta primer mix were used. Unique molecular identifiers of 12 random nucleotides labeled each cDNA. MiXCR, run by TCRdb on the 5' RACE reads, gives a single entry per CDR3 protein. This sample has 650,000 or so distinct CDR3 sequences, with over 40% found just once. Each sample yielded at least 6.5 million isolated PBMCs. About this clonotype: Antigen: not known.

Findings and caveats of the study: Fewer expanded clones and more diversity marked long-lived versus aged donors.

The germline V gene has CDR1 SGHDT and CDR2 YYEEEE. The CDR3 covers 14 residues. Trimming cost V 4 bases and J 3 bases; bases outside gene matches: 6. J is TRBJ1-2 and V is TRBV5-6; 7 bases align to TRBD1. The TCR was taken from a woman aged 80 or older in good health. Sequencing was performed on blood. In nucleotides, the CDR3 is TGTGCCAGCAGCGCAACCGGGACAGACTATGGCTACACCTTC. It yields the protein CASSATGTDYGYTF.